This T cell receptor beta chain was identified in a study of blood T cell repertoires in COVID-19. Trimming took off 0 bases at V and 0 bases at J, with 15 bases between the two ends. The CDR3 spans 18 residues. CDR1 is LGHNT, CDR2 FRNRAP, per germline. This table comes from immunoSEQ multiplex PCR, and its TCRdb copy is limited to in-frame clones, with some not included. The sample contains roughly 200,000 clones, approximately 85% of which appear only once. The sequence derives from a man aged 40-55 years who had recovered from COVID-19. The chain recombines TRBV12-5 with TRBJ1-3; no firm D call. Source material: PBMCs or T cells enriched from blood (not recorded which). This CDR3 reads CASGLVPSQQSSGNTIYF. CDR3 bases: TGTGCTAGTGGTTTGGTACCTAGCCAACAGAGCTCTGGAAACACCATATATTTT.